This T cell receptor (beta chain) was identified during a study of neoadjuvant nivolumab and ipilimumab in lung cancer. Regarding the study as a whole: TCR sequencing covered a small number of samples. Pathologic regression was not significantly tied to TCR clonality.

The V end was cut by 11 bases, the J end by 1 base, with 17 bases between. Germline V CDR1 and CDR2: SGHNT, YENEEA. This CDR3 has 14 residues. Method: immunoSEQ multiplex PCR; TCRdb's copy keeps in-frame clones and lacks some. The sample contains around 7,500 clones, about 89% of which appear only once. Of note for this clone: Its target is unknown.

The chain carries TRBV11-3 and TRBJ1-1, with D unclear. This receptor was taken from an adult with non-small cell lung cancer. Some clones in this sample may be carry-over from other donors' samples. This sample comprised tumor tissue, obtained after neoadjuvant nivolumab, alone or with ipilimumab, at or shortly before surgery. The CDR3, as DNA: TGTGCCGGAGTCCAAAAAGCCCCGAACACTGAAGCTTTCTTT. As protein: CAGVQKAPNTEAFF.